The clone carrying this T cell receptor (beta chain) appeared a few times. The germline V and J ends were trimmed by 7 bases and 4 bases, with 17 bases remaining between them. Looked up from germline, CDR1 is LNHDA and CDR2 is SQIVND (reference sequence). The CDR3 loop spans 15 amino acids. This specimen belongs to a study of blood T cells in healthy people across ages. Alongside a J-beta primer mix, a sample-barcoded 5' primer served in a second PCR lasting roughly 7 to 11 cycles. TCRdb reprocessed the 5' RACE reads with MiXCR, giving one entry per CDR3 protein. The data show about 810,000 distinct CDR3 sequences, around 34% seen once.

Sequencing was done on a sample of blood. The sequence derives from a young man in good health. This chain links TRBV19 with TRBJ2-1; the D gene could be TRBD1 or TRBD2 (5 bases each). The CDR3 DNA is TGTGCCAGTATTCCCGGGGCTCATAGATACAATGAGCAGTTCTTC. It encodes CASIPGAHRYNEQFF.